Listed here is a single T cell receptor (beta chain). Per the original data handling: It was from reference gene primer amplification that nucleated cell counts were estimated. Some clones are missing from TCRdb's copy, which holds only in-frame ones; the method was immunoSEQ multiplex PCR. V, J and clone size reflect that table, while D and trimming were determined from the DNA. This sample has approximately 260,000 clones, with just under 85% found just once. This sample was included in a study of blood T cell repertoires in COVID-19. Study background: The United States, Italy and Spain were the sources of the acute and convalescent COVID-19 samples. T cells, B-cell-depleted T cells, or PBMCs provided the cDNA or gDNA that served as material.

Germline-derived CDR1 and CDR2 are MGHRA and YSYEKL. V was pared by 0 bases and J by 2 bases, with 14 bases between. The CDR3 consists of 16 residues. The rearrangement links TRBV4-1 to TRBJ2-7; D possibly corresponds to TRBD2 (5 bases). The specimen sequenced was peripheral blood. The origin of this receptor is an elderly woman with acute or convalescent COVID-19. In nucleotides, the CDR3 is TGCGCCAGCAGCCAAGATGGCGAGGGCCAGACCTACGAGCAGTACTTC. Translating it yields CASSQDGEGQTYEQYF.